The clone carrying this T cell receptor (beta chain) was recorded at least ten times. The target antigen is unknown. The template used for profiling TCR beta VDJ and CDR3 was genomic DNA. Each CDR3 protein is one row after TCRdb ran MiXCR on the reads. This table has about 160,000 distinct CDR3 sequences, approximately 40% appearing once. This CDR3 has 14 amino acids. The germline gives CDR1 SGHRS, CDR2 YFSETQ. Trimming removed 6 bases from V and 7 bases from J; junction bases left unmatched: 9. The record originates from a study of CD8+CD57+ T cells in acquired aplastic anemia. Turning to the study itself: DNA from sorted CD4+ and CD8+ cells averaged roughly 3.2 ug. General study points: Patients and controls shared under 35 CD8+ CDR3 sequences, which appeared highly expressed in patients and within their immunodominant clones.

This sequence was found in a human donor in good health. Sequenced: sorted CD4+, CD8+, or CD8+CD57+ T cells (not recorded which) from PBMCs. The rearrangement links TRBV5-1 to TRBJ1-4; 7 bases fit TRBD1. The CDR3 DNA follows: TGCGCCAGCACCGACAGGGAGGCTAGTGAAAAACTGTTTTTT. This encodes CASTDREASEKLFF.